This TCR beta chain was captured in a study of OX40 agonist ivuxolimab in advanced cancers. Overall study context: It was ivuxolimab, an agonistic anti-OX40 (CD134) antibody, that patients were treated with.

Comments on this clone: Its antigen is unidentified.

Per germline, CDR1 SGHRS and CDR2 YFSETQ. V was trimmed by 0 bases and J by 0 bases, leaving 6 bases between them. The CDR3 spans 15 residues. Sequencing was performed with immunoSEQ multiplex PCR; in TCRdb, only in-frame clones are kept and a portion is missing. The sample lists tens of thousands of clones, about 82% occurring once. Study outcomes and limitations: In the 0.1-3.0 mg/kg groups, partial responders showed among the lowest expansion.

The clonotype originates from an adult with an advanced solid tumor such as melanoma, head and neck, liver or kidney cancer. The chain carries TRBV5-1 and TRBJ2-2; D gene unclear. The sample consisted of CD4+ or CD8+ T cells sorted from blood, taken in a trial of the OX40 agonist ivuxolimab. The CDR3 coding sequence is TGCGCCAGCAGCTTGGAAGGGTCGAACACCGGGGAGCTGTTTTTT. This codes for CASSLEGSNTGELFF.